These 8 T cell receptor beta chains were all obtained from the same sample, sequenced in a study of T cells after yellow fever vaccination. TCRdb used MiXCR to reprocess the 5' RACE reads, holding one entry per CDR3 protein. This table has a few hundred thousand distinct CDR3 sequences, around 17% appearing once. The sample was PBMCs, taken less than 6 days after the first yellow fever vaccination. All receptors come from a man between 18 and 29 years old who received the YFV17D yellow fever vaccine.

The chain combines TRBV7-3 with TRBJ1-1; no clear D gene. Trimming took 5 bases from V and 7 from J, leaving 11 bases between them. Germline CDR1 SGHTA, CDR2 FQGTGA. The CDR3 contains 12 residues. The CDR3 spells CASSADGIEAFF. CDR3 in DNA: TGTGCCAGCAGCGCGGACGGCATTGAAGCTTTCTTT. Combining the CDR3 with reference TRBV7-3 and TRBJ1-1 gives the whole variable domain GAGVSQTPSNKVTEKGKYVELRCDPISGHTALYWYRQSLGQGPEFLIYFQGTGAADDSGLPNDRFFAVRPEGSVSTLKIQRTERGDSAVYLCASSADGIEAFFGQGTRLTVV.

The V call is TRBV30, the J call TRBJ2-5, with D possibly being TRBD1 (5 bases). Deletions cut 2 bases from V and 2 bases from J, with 15 bases between. This CDR3 is built from 15 residues. CDR1 and CDR2 from the germline V gene are GTSNPN and SVGIG (reference sequence). The CDR3 nucleotides read TGTGCCTGGAGTTTACCCCAGGGTTGGCAAGAGACCCAGTACTTC. As protein: CAWSLPQGWQETQYF.

The genes are TRBV9 and TRBJ1-1; a weak D match, TRBD1 (5 bases). Trimming removed 1 base from V and 2 bases from J, with 9 bases in between. The CDR3 runs to 14 residues. Per the germline V gene, CDR1 is SGDLS and CDR2 is YYNGEE. This CDR3 is CASSVTGGNTEAFF. The CDR3 nucleotides are TGTGCCAGCAGCGTAACAGGTGGTAACACTGAAGCTTTCTTT.

The rearrangement uses TRBV4-1 and TRBJ2-5; D may be TRBD1 (5 bases). Per the germline V gene, CDR1 is MGHRA and CDR2 is YSYEKL. Trimming took 3 bases from V and 1 from J, leaving 9 bases between them. CDR3 size: 14 residues. The CDR3 DNA follows: TGCGCCAGCAGCCACGCGCAGGGCCAAGAGACCCAGTACTTC. This encodes CASSHAQGQETQYF.

The chain carries TRBV4-3 and TRBJ2-3, with 10 positions matching TRBD1. Looked up from germline, CDR1 is LGHNA and CDR2 is YSLEER. There are 18 residues in the CDR3. With 0 bases clipped from V and 2 bases from J, the junction kept 8 bases outside the gene matches. CDR3 region: CASSQEGPGQGNTDTQYF. The CDR3 bases are TGCGCCAGCAGCCAAGAAGGGCCGGGACAGGGGAACACAGATACGCAGTATTTT.

This clonotype was counted only a few times. This sequence joins TRBV18 and TRBJ2-5, with TRBD1 identical over 9 bases. Unmatched junction bases numbered 9, after V lost 3 bases and J lost 7 bases. Germline CDR1 is KGHSH and CDR2 is LQKENI. The CDR3 runs 15 residues. The CDR3 region is CASSPGTGTAPTQYF. As DNA, the CDR3 is TGTGCCAGCTCACCCGGGACAGGGACTGCCCCGACCCAGTACTTC.

This sequence joins TRBV6-5 and TRBJ1-2; D unclear. Germline CDR1 is MNHEY and CDR2 is SVGAGI. This CDR3 contains 14 residues. Trimming cost V 0 bases and J 2 bases, with 7 bases left between them. The CDR3 reads CASSYSGRNYGYTF. The DNA for the CDR3 is TGTGCCAGCAGTTACTCGGGGAGGAACTATGGCTACACCTTC.

The genes are TRBV6-5 and TRBJ2-3, with 7 bases that match TRBD2. This CDR3 spans 16 amino acids. The V gene end was trimmed by 0 bases and the J gene end by 1 base; junction bases not matched to a gene: 4. Germline V lookup: CDR1 MNHEY, CDR2 SVGAGI. The CDR3 here is CASSYSGGFGTDTQYF. CDR3 nucleotide sequence: TGTGCCAGCAGTTACTCGGGGGGGTTTGGCACAGATACGCAGTATTTT.